The clone carrying this T cell receptor beta chain was picked up many times. What it binds is not known. This specimen comes from a study of neurological immune-mediated disorders. Study-wide results and limits: Patients with HTLV-1-associated myelopathy showed the most TCR clonal expansion. Those with multiple sclerosis showed the least, falling below healthy controls.

The CDR3 is 13 amino acids. Per the germline V gene, CDR1 is LGHDT and CDR2 is YNNKEL (reference sequence). V was pared by 4 bases and J by 2 bases, with 9 bases between. TCRdb re-called the 5' RACE reads with MiXCR, one entry per CDR3 protein. The table lists tens of thousands of distinct CDR3 sequences, about 25% of them singletons. The sample's time point: technical triplicate 2. The genes are TRBV3-1 and TRBJ2-7, with D possibly being TRBD1 (6 bases). Sequencing was carried out using PBMCs. The clonotype comes from a man aged 55-75 years with HTLV-1-associated myelopathy (HAM/TSP). CDR3 protein: CASSRRTAYEQYF. CDR3 in DNA: TGTGCCAGCAGCCGGAGGACAGCCTACGAGCAGTACTTC.